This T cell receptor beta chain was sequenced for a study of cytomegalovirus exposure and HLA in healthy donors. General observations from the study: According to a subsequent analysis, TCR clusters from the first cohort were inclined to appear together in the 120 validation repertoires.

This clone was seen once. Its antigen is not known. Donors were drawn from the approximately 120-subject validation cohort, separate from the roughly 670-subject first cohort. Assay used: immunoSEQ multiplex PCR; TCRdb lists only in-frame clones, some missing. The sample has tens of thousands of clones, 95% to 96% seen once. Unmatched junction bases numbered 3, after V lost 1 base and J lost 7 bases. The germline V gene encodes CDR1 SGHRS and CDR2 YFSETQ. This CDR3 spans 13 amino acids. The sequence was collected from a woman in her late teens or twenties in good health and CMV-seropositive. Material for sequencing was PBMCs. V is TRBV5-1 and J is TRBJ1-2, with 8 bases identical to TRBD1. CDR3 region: CASSLKQGGGYTF. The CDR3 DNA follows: TGCGCCAGCAGCTTGAAACAGGGGGGTGGCTACACCTTC.